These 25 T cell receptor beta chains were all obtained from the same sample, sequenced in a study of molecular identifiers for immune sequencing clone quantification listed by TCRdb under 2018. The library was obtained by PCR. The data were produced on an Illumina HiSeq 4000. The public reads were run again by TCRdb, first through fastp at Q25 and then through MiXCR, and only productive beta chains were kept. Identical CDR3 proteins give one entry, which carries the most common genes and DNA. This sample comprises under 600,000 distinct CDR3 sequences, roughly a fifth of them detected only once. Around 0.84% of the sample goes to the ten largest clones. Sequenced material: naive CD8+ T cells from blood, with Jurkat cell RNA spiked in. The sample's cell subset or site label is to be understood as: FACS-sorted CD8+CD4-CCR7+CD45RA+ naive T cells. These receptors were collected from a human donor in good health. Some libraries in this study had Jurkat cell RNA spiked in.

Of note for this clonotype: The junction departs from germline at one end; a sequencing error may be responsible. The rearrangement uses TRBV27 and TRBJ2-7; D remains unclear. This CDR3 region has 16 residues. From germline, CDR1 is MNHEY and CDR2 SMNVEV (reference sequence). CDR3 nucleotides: TGTGTCAGCAGCAACTCCCCCCAACGAAGAGTTAGCGAGCAGTACTTC. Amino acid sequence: CVSSNSPQRRVSEQYF.

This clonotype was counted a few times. The CDR3 here is CASSEWRGTPYEQYF. The CDR3 coding sequence is TGTGCCAGCAGTGAGTGGCGGGGCACGCCCTACGAGCAGTACTTC. The chain employs TRBV2 and TRBJ2-7, with D maybe TRBD2 (6 bases). Germline assignment: CDR1 SNHLY and CDR2 FYNNEI. The CDR3 is made up of 15 amino acids. V was pared by 3 bases and J by 2 bases, with 14 bases between. Looking up the rest from reference TRBV2 and TRBJ2-7 gives the full variable domain: EPEVTQTPSHQVTQMGQEVILRCVPISNHLYFYWYRQILGQKVEFLVSFYNNEISEKSEIFDDQFSVERPDGSNFTLKIRSTKLEDSAMYFCASSEWRGTPYEQYFGPGTRLTVT.

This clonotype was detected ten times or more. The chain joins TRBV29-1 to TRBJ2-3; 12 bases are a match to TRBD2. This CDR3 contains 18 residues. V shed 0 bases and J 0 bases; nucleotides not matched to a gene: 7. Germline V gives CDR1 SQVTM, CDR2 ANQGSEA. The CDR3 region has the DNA TGCAGCGTTGAAGATTCCCTAGCGGGAGGGTTTAGCACAGATACGCAGTATTTT. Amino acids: CSVEDSLAGGFSTDTQYF.

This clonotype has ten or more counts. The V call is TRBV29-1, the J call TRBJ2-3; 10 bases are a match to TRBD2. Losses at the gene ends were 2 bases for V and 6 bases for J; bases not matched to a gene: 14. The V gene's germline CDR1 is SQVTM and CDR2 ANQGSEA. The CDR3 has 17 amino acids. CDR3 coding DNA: TGCAGCGTTGAACGGGTCTTCGAAAGCGGGAGGGCCGATACGCAGTATTTT. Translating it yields CSVERVFESGRADTQYF.

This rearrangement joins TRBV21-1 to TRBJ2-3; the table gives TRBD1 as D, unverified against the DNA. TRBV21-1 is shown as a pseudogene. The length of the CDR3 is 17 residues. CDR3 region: CASSKGGPGQGTDTQYF. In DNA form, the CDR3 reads TGTGCCAGCAGCAAGGGGGGGCCGGGACAGGGGACAGATACGCAGTATTTT.

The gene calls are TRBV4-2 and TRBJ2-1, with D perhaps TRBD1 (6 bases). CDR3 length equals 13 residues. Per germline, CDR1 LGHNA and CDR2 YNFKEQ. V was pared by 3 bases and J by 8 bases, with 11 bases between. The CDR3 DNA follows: TGTGCCAGCAGCCACTCACAGGGAGATGAGCAGTTCTTC. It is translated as CASSHSQGDEQFF.

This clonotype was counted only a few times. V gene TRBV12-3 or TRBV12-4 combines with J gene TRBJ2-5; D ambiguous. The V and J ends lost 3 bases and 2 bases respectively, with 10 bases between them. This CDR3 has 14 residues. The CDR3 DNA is TGTGCCAGCAGTTTGTGGCGGCAGCAAGAGACCCAGTACTTC. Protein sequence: CASSLWRQQETQYF.

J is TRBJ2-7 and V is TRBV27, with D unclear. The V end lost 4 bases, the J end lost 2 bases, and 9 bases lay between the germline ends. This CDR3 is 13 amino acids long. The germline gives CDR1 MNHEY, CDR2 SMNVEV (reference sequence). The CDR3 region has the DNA TGTGCCAGCAGTTGGAAGGAGACCTACGAGCAGTACTTC. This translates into CASSWKETYEQYF.

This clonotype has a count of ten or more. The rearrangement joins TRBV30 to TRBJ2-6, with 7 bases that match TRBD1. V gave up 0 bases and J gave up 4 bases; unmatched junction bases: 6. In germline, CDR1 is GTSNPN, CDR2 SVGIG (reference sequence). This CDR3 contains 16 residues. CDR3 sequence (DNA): TGTGCCTGGAGTGTGTACAGGGGTCCCGGGGCCAACGTCCTGACTTTC. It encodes CAWSVYRGPGANVLTF.

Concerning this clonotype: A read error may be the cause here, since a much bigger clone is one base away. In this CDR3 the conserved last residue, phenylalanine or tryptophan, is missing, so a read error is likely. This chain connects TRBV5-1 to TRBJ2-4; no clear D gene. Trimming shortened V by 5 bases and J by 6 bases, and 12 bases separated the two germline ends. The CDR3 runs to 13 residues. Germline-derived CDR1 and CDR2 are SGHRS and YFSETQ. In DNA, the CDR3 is TGCGCCAGCAGTTGGACGACCGGAAACATTCAGTACTGC. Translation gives CASSWTTGNIQYC.

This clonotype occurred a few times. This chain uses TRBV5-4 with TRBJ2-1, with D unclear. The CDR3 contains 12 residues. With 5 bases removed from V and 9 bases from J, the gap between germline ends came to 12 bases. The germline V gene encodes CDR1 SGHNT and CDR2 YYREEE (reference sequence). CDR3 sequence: CASRENEGEQFF. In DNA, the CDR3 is TGTGCCAGCAGAGAGAACGAAGGTGAGCAGTTCTTC.

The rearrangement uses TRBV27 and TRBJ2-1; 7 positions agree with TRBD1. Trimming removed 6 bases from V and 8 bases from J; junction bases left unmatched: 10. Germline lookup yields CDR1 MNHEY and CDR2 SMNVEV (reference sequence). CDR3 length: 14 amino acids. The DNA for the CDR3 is TGTGCCAGCAGGGAGACAGGGTTTACCGATGAGCAGTTCTTC. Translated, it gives CASRETGFTDEQFF.

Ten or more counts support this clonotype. CDR3: CASSYRGREQNIQYF. CDR3 in DNA: TGTGCCAGCAGTTATAGGGGTCGGGAGCAAAACATTCAGTACTTC. This chain uses TRBV28 with TRBJ2-4, with D possibly being TRBD2 (6 bases). V was clipped by 4 bases and J by 5 bases, with 15 bases between them. Germline assignment: CDR1 MDHEN and CDR2 SYDVKM. The CDR3 contains 15 residues.

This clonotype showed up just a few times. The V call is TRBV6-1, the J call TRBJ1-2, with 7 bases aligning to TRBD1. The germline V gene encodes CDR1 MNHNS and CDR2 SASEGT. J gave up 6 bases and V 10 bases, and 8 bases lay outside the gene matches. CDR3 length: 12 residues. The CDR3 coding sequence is TGTGCCACGGGCAGGGGGATGAATGGCTACACCTTC. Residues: CATGRGMNGYTF.

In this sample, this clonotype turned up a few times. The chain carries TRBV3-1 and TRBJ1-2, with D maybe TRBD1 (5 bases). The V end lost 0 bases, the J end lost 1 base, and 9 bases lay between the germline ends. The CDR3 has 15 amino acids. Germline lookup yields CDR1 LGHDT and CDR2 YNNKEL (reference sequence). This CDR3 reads CASSQEGDYNYGYTF. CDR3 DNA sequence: TGTGCCAGCAGCCAAGAGGGGGACTATAACTATGGCTACACCTTC. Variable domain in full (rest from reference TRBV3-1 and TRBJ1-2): DTAVSQTPKYLVTQMGNDKSIKCEQNLGHDTMYWYKQDSKKFLKIMFSYNNKELIINETVPNRFSPKSPDKAHLNLHINSLELGDSAVYFCASSQEGDYNYGYTFGSGTRLTVV.

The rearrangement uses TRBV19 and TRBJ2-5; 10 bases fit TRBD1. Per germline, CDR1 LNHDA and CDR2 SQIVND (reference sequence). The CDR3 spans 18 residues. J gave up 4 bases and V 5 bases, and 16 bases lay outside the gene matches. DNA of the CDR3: TGTGCCAGTAGTCCACCCCTTAGGGGACAGGGGTTGGTAGAGACCCAGTACTTC. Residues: CASSPPLRGQGLVETQYF.

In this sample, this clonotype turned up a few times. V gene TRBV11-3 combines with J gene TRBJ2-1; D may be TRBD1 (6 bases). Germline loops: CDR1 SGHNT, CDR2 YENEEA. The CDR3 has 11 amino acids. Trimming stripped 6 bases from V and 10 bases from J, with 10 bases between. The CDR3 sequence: CASSQGQEQFF. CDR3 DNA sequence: TGTGCCAGCAGTCAAGGACAGGAGCAGTTCTTC. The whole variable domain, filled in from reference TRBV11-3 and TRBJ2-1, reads EAGVVQSPRYKIIEKKQPVAFWCNPISGHNTLYWYLQNLGQGPELLIRYENEEAVDDSQLPKDRFSAERLKGVDSTLKIQPAELGDSAVYLCASSQGQEQFFGPGTRLTVL.

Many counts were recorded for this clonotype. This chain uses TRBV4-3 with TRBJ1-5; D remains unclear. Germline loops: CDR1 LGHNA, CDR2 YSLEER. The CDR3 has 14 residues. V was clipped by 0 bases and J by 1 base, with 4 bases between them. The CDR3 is CASSQEMSNQPQHF. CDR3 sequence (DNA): TGCGCCAGCAGCCAAGAGATGAGCAATCAGCCCCAGCATTTT.

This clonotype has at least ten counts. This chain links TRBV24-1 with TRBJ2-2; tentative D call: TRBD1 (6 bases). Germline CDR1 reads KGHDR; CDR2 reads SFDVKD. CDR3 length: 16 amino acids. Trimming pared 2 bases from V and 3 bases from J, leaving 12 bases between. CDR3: CATSDSTGADTGELFF. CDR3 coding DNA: TGTGCCACCAGTGATTCGACAGGAGCGGACACCGGGGAGCTGTTTTTT.

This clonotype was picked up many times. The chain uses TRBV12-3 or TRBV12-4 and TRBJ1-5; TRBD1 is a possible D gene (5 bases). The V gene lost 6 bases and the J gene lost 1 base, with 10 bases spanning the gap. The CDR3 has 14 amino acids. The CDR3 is CASSPDSSNQPQHF. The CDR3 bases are TGTGCCAGCAGCCCTGACAGCAGCAATCAGCCCCAGCATTTT.

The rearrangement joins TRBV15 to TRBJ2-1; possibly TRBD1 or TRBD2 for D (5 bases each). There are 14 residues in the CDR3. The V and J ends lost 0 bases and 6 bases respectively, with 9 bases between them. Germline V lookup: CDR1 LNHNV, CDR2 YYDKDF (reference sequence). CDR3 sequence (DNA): TGTGCCACCAGCAGAGACCGTGGGGGCAATGAGCAGTTCTTC. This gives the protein CATSRDRGGNEQFF.

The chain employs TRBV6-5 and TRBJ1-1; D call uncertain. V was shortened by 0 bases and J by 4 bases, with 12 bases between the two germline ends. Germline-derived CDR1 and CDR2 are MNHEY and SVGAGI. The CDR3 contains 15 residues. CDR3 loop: CASSYSANWGTEAFF. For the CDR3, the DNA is TGTGCCAGCAGTTACTCGGCCAATTGGGGCACTGAAGCTTTCTTT.

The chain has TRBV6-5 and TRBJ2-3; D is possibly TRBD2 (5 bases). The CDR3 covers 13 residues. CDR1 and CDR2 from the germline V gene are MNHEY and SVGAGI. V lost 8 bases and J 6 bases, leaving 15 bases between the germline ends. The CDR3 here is CASALLGTDTQYF. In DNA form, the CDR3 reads TGTGCCAGCGCCCTACTAGGAACCGATACGCAGTATTTT.

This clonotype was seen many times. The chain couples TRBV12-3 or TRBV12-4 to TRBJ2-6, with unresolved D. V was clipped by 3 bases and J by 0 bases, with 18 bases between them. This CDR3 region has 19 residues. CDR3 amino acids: CASSFEDPVQTSGANVLTF. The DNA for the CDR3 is TGTGCCAGCAGTTTTGAAGACCCCGTGCAAACCTCTGGGGCCAACGTCCTGACTTTC.

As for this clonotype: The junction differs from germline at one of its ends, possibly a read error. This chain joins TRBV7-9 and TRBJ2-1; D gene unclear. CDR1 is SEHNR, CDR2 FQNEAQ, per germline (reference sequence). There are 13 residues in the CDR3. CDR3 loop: CASGLDLSNEQFF. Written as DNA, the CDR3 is TGTGCCAGCGGCTTAGATTTGTCCAATGAGCAGTTCTTC.